Listed below are T cell receptor beta chains from one sample, sequenced in a study of T cells in Graves' hyperthyroidism and ophthalmopathy. TCRdb called the multiplex PCR reads again in MiXCR, with one record for every CDR3 protein. Of about half a million distinct CDR3 sequences listed, around a fifth are singletons. Material: blood. The receptors derive from a woman in her 70s with Graves' ophthalmopathy. CDR3s include the opening cysteine and the closing phenylalanine or tryptophan. D genes are given only for firm matches. Only some rows state a clone size, as once, few, many or a class for expanded clones.

size,D,J,V,length,DNA,CDR3
few,TRBD1,TRBJ2-5,TRBV5-5,14,TGTGCCAGCAGCGCGACAGGGGAGCGGGAGACCCAGTACTTC,CASSATGERETQYF
.,TRBD1,TRBJ2-4,TRBV7-9,12,TGTGCCACCGGACAGGGGGCGTACATTCAGTACTTC,CATGQGAYIQYF
.,.,TRBJ2-1,TRBV18,17,TGTGCCAGCTCACCACTAAGGCCCCAAACAACCCACAATGAGCAGTTCTTC,CASSPLRPQTTHNEQFF
many,.,TRBJ2-3,TRBV10-3,15,TGTGCCATCAGTGATACAGGTGGAGGCACAGATACGCAGTATTTT,CAISDTGGGTDTQYF
.,TRBD1,TRBJ2-1,TRBV12-5,13,TGTGCTAGTGTTCTGGACAGGGGTTATGAGCAGTTCTTC,CASVLDRGYEQFF
.,.,TRBJ2-5,TRBV28,11,TGTGCCAGCAGTCTACAAGAGACCAAGTACTTC,CASSLQETKYF
.,.,TRBJ2-7,TRBV5-1,13,TGCGCCAGCAGCAACCCCGGGGGTCGGGAGCAGTACTTC,CASSNPGGREQYF
many,.,TRBJ2-1,TRBV2,15,TGTGCCAGCAAAGAAAGCGGAAGCTCCTACAATGAGCAGTTCTTC,CASKESGSSYNEQFF
many,TRBD1,TRBJ2-1,TRBV12-3/TRBV12-4,14,TGTGCCAGCAGAAGGACAGGGGATTACAATGAGCAGTTCTTC,CASRRTGDYNEQFF
once,.,TRBJ2-3,TRBV2,14,TGTGCCAGCAGTGAGGGTTTTCTGTTGGATACGCAGTATTTT,CASSEGFLLDTQYF
.,.,TRBJ2-1,TRBV6-6,15,TGTGCCAGCAGTTACGAAGCGAGCTCCTACAATGAGCAGTTCTTC,CASSYEASSYNEQFF
.,.,TRBJ2-1,TRBV7-2,14,TGTGCCAGCAGCACCGGGCGCTCGGTGGATGAGCAGTTCTTC,CASSTGRSVDEQFF
many,.,TRBJ2-7,TRBV12-3/TRBV12-4,13,TGTGCCAGCAGTTTTCTGCGGAACTACGAGCAGTACTTC,CASSFLRNYEQYF
.,.,TRBJ1-2,TRBV6-1,13,TGTGCCAGCAGCCGGAACAGGGAAGGTGGCTACACCTTC,CASSRNREGGYTF
.,.,TRBJ1-4,TRBV20-1,11,TGCAGTGCCCCGGTTAATGAAAAACTGTTTTTT,CSAPVNEKLFF
few,.,TRBJ1-5,TRBV6-1,16,TGTGCCAGCAGTCGTACCATCGACAGTACCAATCAGCCCCAGCATTTT,CASSRTIDSTNQPQHF
few,TRBD1,TRBJ2-1,TRBV7-2,14,TGTGCCAGCAGCCGGGACAGTCTCTACAATGAGCAGTTCTTC,CASSRDSLYNEQFF
many,.,TRBJ1-1,TRBV18,14,TGTGCCAGCTCCCCGGGCCGAGGGGACACTGAAGCTTTCTTT,CASSPGRGDTEAFF
few,.,TRBJ2-3,TRBV6-2/TRBV6-3,13,TGTGCCACAGCGTGGGGCCGGACAGATACGCAGTATTTT,CATAWGRTDTQYF
few,.,TRBJ2-3,TRBV5-1,13,TGCGCCAGCAGCAGTGTGGGGGCAGATACGCAGTATTTT,CASSSVGADTQYF
.,TRBD2,TRBJ2-1,TRBV5-1,15,TGCGCCAGCAGCTGGACTAGTCGGCGGCCCAATGAGCAGTTCTTC,CASSWTSRRPNEQFF
.,.,TRBJ2-5,TRBV25-1,14,TGTGCCAGCAGTGGATGGGCAGATCAAGAGACCCAGTACTTC,CASSGWADQETQYF
.,.,TRBJ2-3,TRBV7-3,13,TGTGCCAGCAGCTCCGGACGGGATGGTACGCAGTATTTT,CASSSGRDGTQYF
many,.,TRBJ1-1,TRBV12-3/TRBV12-4,13,TGTGCCAGCAGTTCGAGACGGGGGACTGAAGCTTTCTTT,CASSSRRGTEAFF
many,TRBD2,TRBJ2-3,TRBV2,13,TGTGCCAGCAAGCGGGATCCTCCAGATACGCAGTATTTT,CASKRDPPDTQYF
few,TRBD1,TRBJ1-1,TRBV6-1,13,TGTGCCAGCTACAGGGGAGCCTCCACTGAAGCTTTCTTT,CASYRGASTEAFF
few,.,TRBJ2-2,TRBV6-1,16,TGTGCCAGCAGTGAAGCAATCGGCTCTAACACCGGGGAGCTGTTTTTT,CASSEAIGSNTGELFF
few,.,TRBJ2-1,TRBV24-1,13,TGTGCCACCTCCTCGGGGTTCAATAATGAGCAGTTCTTC,CATSSGFNNEQFF
.,.,TRBJ1-5,TRBV29-1,13,TGCAGCGTTGCCGGGGGGAGCAATCAGCCCCAGCATTTT,CSVAGGSNQPQHF
many,TRBD1,TRBJ2-1,TRBV5-5,14,TGTGCCAGCAGCCACCGGGACAGGGCCAATGAGCAGTTCTTC,CASSHRDRANEQFF
few,TRBD1,TRBJ2-2,TRBV12-3/TRBV12-4,18,TGTGCCAGCAGCCAAAATGACAGGGGGCCCCCCAGAGCCGGGGAGCTGTTTTTT,CASSQNDRGPPRAGELFF
few,.,TRBJ1-2,TRBV28,14,TGTGCCAGCAGCGACGTAAAGGGGCAGCGAGGCTACACCTTC,CASSDVKGQRGYTF
.,TRBD1,TRBJ2-5,TRBV28,16,TGTGCCAGCAGTTTAGAACAGGGGGCAGGTCAAGAGACCCAGTACTTC,CASSLEQGAGQETQYF
few,.,TRBJ1-5,TRBV7-2,16,TGTGCCAGCAGCTTAATAGGCAGGGCTAGCAATCAGCCCCAGCATTTT,CASSLIGRASNQPQHF
.,.,TRBJ1-2,TRBV6-2/TRBV6-3,17,TGTGCCAGCAGTTACTCGGTCCAGGGTCCAAAAGGAGGTGGCTACACCTTC,CASSYSVQGPKGGGYTF
many,.,TRBJ1-2,TRBV28,13,TGCGCCAGCAGCTTGTTGGGGGACTATGGCTACACCTTC,CASSLLGDYGYTF
.,.,TRBJ2-7,TRBV11-2,13,TGTGCCAGCAGCTTATTTCCCTCTGGGGAGCAGTACTTC,CASSLFPSGEQYF
.,.,TRBJ2-1,TRBV20-1,19,TGCAGTGCTAGAGGCGGGGGCGCCAACCCATCCACGTCATACAATGAGCAGTTCTTC,CSARGGGANPSTSYNEQFF
.,TRBD2,TRBJ2-7,TRBV18,17,TGTGCCAGCTCACCCTCCGTTATTAGCGGGGCTACTGGGGAGCAGTACTTC,CASSPSVISGATGEQYF
many,.,TRBJ2-1,TRBV2,15,TGTGCCAGCAGTCCCTCTTTACAGGGTTACAATGAGCAGTTCTTC,CASSPSLQGYNEQFF
many,TRBD2,TRBJ2-5,TRBV7-2,15,TGTGCCAGCAGCTTAGGTGGGGGAGGGAGAGAGACCCAGTACTTC,CASSLGGGGRETQYF
few,.,TRBJ2-5,TRBV7-7,15,TGTGCTAGCAGCCCCGAGGGTAGTCTTGTAAAGACCCAGTACTTC,CASSPEGSLVKTQYF
few,.,TRBJ2-7,TRBV19,12,TGTGCCAGTAGTTCAATACCCTACGAGCAGTACTTC,CASSSIPYEQYF
.,.,TRBJ1-5,TRBV27,15,TGTGCCAGCAGGTCCTTCGGGGTTAGGAATCAGCCCCAGCATTTT,CASRSFGVRNQPQHF
.,.,TRBJ2-6,TRBV9,13,TGTGCCAGCAGTATCGATGGGGCCAACGTCCTGACTTTC,CASSIDGANVLTF
.,.,TRBJ2-2,TRBV27,15,TGTGCCAGCAGTTTACGGCAGGGGGGTACCGGGGAGCTGTTTTTT,CASSLRQGGTGELFF
.,.,TRBJ1-2,TRBV7-2,16,TGCGCCAGCAGCCAAGAGACTGTACCGACTAACTATGGCTACACCTTC,CASSQETVPTNYGYTF
.,TRBD2,TRBJ2-1,TRBV3-1,16,TGTGCCAGCAGCCAAGGAAACCTAGCGGTCTACAATGAGCAGTTCTTC,CASSQGNLAVYNEQFF
few,.,TRBJ1-6,TRBV30,15,TGTGCCTGGAGGGGACTGTTTAACAGGAATTCACCCCTCCACTTT,CAWRGLFNRNSPLHF
.,TRBD1,TRBJ1-6,TRBV10-3,17,TGTGCCATCAGTGAGTCGCTCGGACAGGGGGCTAATTCACCCCTCCACTTT,CAISESLGQGANSPLHF
.,.,TRBJ1-2,TRBV7-9,14,TGTGCCAGCAGCCTCGGGACCAGCGGCTATGGCTACACCTTC,CASSLGTSGYGYTF